These 25 T cell receptor beta chains originate from one sample sequenced in a study of cytomegalovirus exposure and HLA in healthy donors. A multiplex PCR was run with 60 Vbeta primers and 13 Jbeta primers. Sequencing was performed with immunoSEQ multiplex PCR; in TCRdb, only in-frame clones are kept and a portion is missing. The sample has some 100,000 clones; approximately 77% are singletons. The sample comprised PBMCs. The receptor source for this set is a man between 50 and 59 years old in good health and CMV-seropositive.

This chain connects TRBV19 to TRBJ1-2; 9 nucleotides line up with TRBD1. The V and J ends lost 4 bases and 0 bases, in that order; junction bases with no gene match: 6. The germline V gene encodes CDR1 LNHDA and CDR2 SQIVND (reference sequence). The CDR3 sequence is 16 residues long. The CDR3 bases are TGTGCCAGTAGTACCGGACAGGGGACAGCTAACTATGGCTACACCTTC. Its protein product is CASSTGQGTANYGYTF. Looking up the rest from reference TRBV19 and TRBJ1-2 gives the full variable domain: DGGITQSPKYLFRKEGQNVTLSCEQNLNHDAMYWYRQDPGQGLRLIYYSQIVNDFQKGDIAEGYSVSREKKESFPLTVTSAQKNPTAFYLCASSTGQGTANYGYTFGSGTRLTVV.

The chain links TRBV19 to TRBJ1-4; D may be TRBD1 (6 bases). Germline V gene data show CDR1 as LNHDA and CDR2 as SQIVND (reference sequence). The germline V and J ends were trimmed by 5 bases and 10 bases, with 20 bases remaining between them. The CDR3 is 15 amino acids. CDR3: CASSPGEGFGGKLFF. The CDR3 nucleotides are TGTGCCAGTAGTCCAGGGGAGGGGTTCGGTGGAAAACTGTTTTTT.

The table lists this clone with a count of one. The J gene is TRBJ2-1, the V gene TRBV19; the match to TRBD2 covers 12 bases. The J segment lost 8 bases and the V segment lost 5 bases, leaving 16 bases of the junction unmatched. The CDR3 runs to 18 residues. CDR1 and CDR2 (germline): LNHDA, SQIVND (reference sequence). CDR3 DNA sequence: TGTGCCAGTAGTTTCTCTAGCGGGAGGGCCCTAATTCAACATGAGCAGTTCTTC. Translated: CASSFSSGRALIQHEQFF.

This clone came up a few times. This chain uses TRBV7-3 with TRBJ2-2; 7 bases map to TRBD1. The germline gives CDR1 SGHTA, CDR2 FQGTGA. The CDR3 extends over 15 amino acids. Unmatched junction bases numbered 1, after V lost 3 bases and J lost 0 bases. DNA of the CDR3: TGTGCCAGCAGCTTGACAGGGTCGAACACCGGGGAGCTGTTTTTT. This codes for CASSLTGSNTGELFF.

The chain joins TRBV7-2 to TRBJ2-3, with a weak D call TRBD1 (6 bases). Trimming left V 5 bases short and J 2 bases short, with 11 bases between. The CDR3 totals 14 residues. CDR1 is SGHTA and CDR2 is FQGNSA in the germline V gene. This CDR3 is CASSNRENTDTQYF. The CDR3 region has the DNA TGTGCCAGCAGCAACAGGGAGAACACAGATACGCAGTATTTT.

The V gene is TRBV6-1, the J gene TRBJ1-2; 7 nucleotides agree with TRBD1. The CDR3 covers 16 residues. Per the germline V gene, CDR1 is MNHNS and CDR2 is SASEGT. J lost 2 bases, V lost 4 bases, and 10 bases had no gene match. The DNA of the CDR3 is TGTGCCAGCAGTGGGGCAGGGGGAGATCGGAACTATGGCTACACCTTC. This encodes CASSGAGGDRNYGYTF.

A few counts support this clone. The CDR3 loop reads CASVTDRGFYGYTF. The CDR3 DNA reads TGTGCCAGCGTCACCGACAGAGGATTTTATGGCTACACCTTC. V usage is TRBV6-1 and J usage is TRBJ1-2; tentatively, D is TRBD1 (5 bases). CDR1 and CDR2 (germline): MNHNS, SASEGT. This CDR3 contains 14 residues. V was shortened by 8 bases and J by 5 bases, with 18 bases between the two germline ends.

This chain uses TRBV19 with TRBJ2-1; D is uncertain. The V gene lost 11 bases and the J gene lost 0 bases, with 14 bases spanning the gap. The germline V gene encodes CDR1 LNHDA and CDR2 SQIVND (reference sequence). This CDR3 comprises 14 residues. The CDR3 DNA sequence: TGTGCCTGTTCACCGAGCCTCTCCTACAATGAGCAGTTCTTC. It specifies CACSPSLSYNEQFF.

Worth noting for this clone: The identical CDR3 is also encoded by other nucleotide sequences in the sample. The J gene is TRBJ2-7, the V gene TRBV7-2; 12 bases match TRBD2. V lost 5 bases to trimming and J lost 7 bases; unmatched junction nucleotides: 3. The germline gives CDR1 SGHTA, CDR2 FQGNSA. The CDR3 runs 13 residues. Here the CDR3 reads CASSLGLAGEQYF. The CDR3 DNA follows: TGTGCCAGCAGCCTAGGACTAGCGGGGGAGCAGTACTTC.

The chain links TRBV7-2 to TRBJ1-1, with a possible D match to TRBD1 (5 bases). This CDR3 contains 12 residues. Germline values: CDR1 SGHTA, CDR2 FQGNSA. Trimming stripped 4 bases from V and 7 bases from J, with 10 bases between. The CDR3 nucleotides read TGTGCCAGCAGCTGGGGGGAGAGTGAAGCTTTCTTT. Its translation is CASSWGESEAFF.

The chain employs TRBV20-1 and TRBJ2-5; D is unclear. The CDR3 totals 11 residues. The V gene's germline CDR1 is DFQATT and CDR2 SNEGSKA (reference sequence). Trimming shortened V by 3 bases and J by 5 bases, and 7 bases separated the two germline ends. The CDR3 loop is CSASSRETQYF. CDR3 in DNA: TGCAGTGCTAGCTCGCGGGAGACCCAGTACTTC.

The table lists this clone with a count of one. The V and J genes are TRBV7-2 and TRBJ2-4; D is unresolved. The CDR3 sequence is 15 residues long. V was cut by 3 bases and J by 0 bases, with 9 bases left in between. Looked up from germline, CDR1 is SGHTA and CDR2 is FQGNSA. This chain's CDR3 is CASSLSNLAKNIQYF. CDR3 nucleotide sequence: TGTGCCAGCAGCTTGTCTAACTTAGCCAAAAACATTCAGTACTTC.

V and J are TRBV5-4 and TRBJ2-7, with 11 bases fitting TRBD2. Per the germline V gene, CDR1 is SGHNT and CDR2 is YYREEE (reference sequence). This CDR3 has 17 amino acids. V lost 1 base, J lost 3 bases, and 9 bases stayed unmatched. CDR3 coding DNA: TGTGCCAGCAGCTTGTCGGCTAGCGGGGGGCTCGACTACGAGCAGTACTTC. Encoded protein: CASSLSASGGLDYEQYF. The full variable domain, rest sourced from reference TRBV5-4 and TRBJ2-7, is ETGVTQSPTHLIKTRGQQVTLRCSSQSGHNTVSWYQQALGQGPQFIFQYYREEENGRGNFPPRFSGLQFPNYSSELNVNALELDDSALYLCASSLSASGGLDYEQYFGPGTRLTVT.

The chain recombines TRBV18 with TRBJ1-5; D is unclear. V gave up 3 bases and J gave up 6 bases, with 18 bases separating them. The CDR3 has 16 residues. Germline V CDR1 and CDR2: KGHSH, LQKENI. Here the CDR3 reads CASSPLPVRGTQPQHF. DNA for the CDR3: TGTGCCAGCTCACCGCTACCAGTCCGGGGAACTCAGCCCCAGCATTTT. The whole variable domain, filled in from reference TRBV18 and TRBJ1-5, reads NAGVMQNPRHLVRRRGQEARLRCSPMKGHSHVYWYRQLPEEGLKFMVYLQKENIIDESGMPKERFSAEFPKEGPSILRIQQVVRGDSAAYFCASSPLPVRGTQPQHFGDGTRLSIL.

This clone is a singleton in its sample. J is TRBJ2-6 and V is TRBV4-2; possibly TRBD1 for D (5 bases). This CDR3 is 16 amino acids long. Germline V gene data show CDR1 as LGHNA and CDR2 as YNFKEQ. Deletions cut 2 bases from V and 0 bases from J, with 8 bases between. The CDR3 DNA sequence: TGTGCCAGCAGCCAAATAGACAGCTCTGGGGCCAACGTCCTGACTTTC. Encoded protein: CASSQIDSSGANVLTF.

The V gene is TRBV19, the J gene TRBJ1-3, with D unresolved. The germline V gene has CDR1 LNHDA and CDR2 SQIVND (reference sequence). This CDR3 region has 14 residues. V lost 9 bases and J 4 bases, leaving 16 bases between the germline ends. The CDR3 reads CASQEGEVGNTIYF. The DNA of the CDR3 is TGTGCCAGCCAGGAGGGTGAAGTCGGAAACACCATATATTTT.

V gene TRBV30 combines with J gene TRBJ2-3; TRBD1 matches 7 bases. With 2 bases clipped from V and 0 bases from J, the junction kept 2 bases outside the gene matches. Germline V lookup: CDR1 GTSNPN, CDR2 SVGIG (reference sequence). The CDR3 covers 14 residues. The chain's CDR3 is CAWSTGASTDTQYF. DNA of the CDR3: TGTGCCTGGAGTACAGGGGCTAGCACAGATACGCAGTATTTT.

The V call is TRBV18, the J call TRBJ1-6; 7 bases agree with TRBD1. The V gene's germline CDR1 is KGHSH and CDR2 LQKENI. Unmatched junction bases numbered 7, after V lost 6 bases and J lost 5 bases. This CDR3 contains 15 residues. CDR3 loop: CASSTGQNNNSPLHF. The CDR3 DNA sequence: TGTGCCAGCTCTACGGGACAGAATAATAATTCACCCCTCCACTTT.

This clone was found once. V usage is TRBV7-2 and J usage is TRBJ2-6, with unresolved D. CDR1 is SGHTA and CDR2 is FQGNSA in the germline V gene. V dropped 4 bases and J dropped 0 bases, with 7 bases sitting between them. The CDR3 is made up of 15 amino acids. The CDR3 region has the DNA TGTGCCAGCAGCTGGGCGTTCTCTGGGGCCAACGTCCTGACTTTC. Its protein is CASSWAFSGANVLTF.

There are a few counts of this clone. The chain links TRBV11-2 to TRBJ1-2; TRBD1 might be the D (6 bases). Deletions cut 4 bases from V and 4 bases from J, with 16 bases between. This CDR3 has 15 amino acids. The germline V gene encodes CDR1 SGHAT and CDR2 FQNNGV. DNA of the CDR3: TGTGCCAGCAGCTGGAGAGGGGGAAACCTCTATGGCTACACCTTC. It specifies CASSWRGGNLYGYTF. The entire variable domain, with the rest obtained from reference TRBV11-2 and TRBJ1-2, is as follows: EAGVAQSPRYKIIEKRQSVAFWCNPISGHATLYWYQQILGQGPKLLIQFQNNGVVDDSQLPKDRFSAERLKGVDSTLKIQPAKLEDSAVYLCASSWRGGNLYGYTFGSGTRLTVV.

V is TRBV27 and J is TRBJ2-1; 11 bases fit TRBD2. Losses at the gene ends were 4 bases for V and 8 bases for J; bases not matched to a gene: 7. Germline CDR1 MNHEY, CDR2 SMNVEV (reference sequence). The CDR3 covers 15 residues. DNA for the CDR3: TGTGCCAGCAGTTCTTTAGCGGGAGGGCCGCATGAGCAGTTCTTC. Residues: CASSSLAGGPHEQFF.

The rearrangement joins TRBV5-1 to TRBJ2-3; 7 bases map to TRBD1. CDR3 size: 16 residues. V was pared by 4 bases and J by 3 bases, with 11 bases of the junction left unmatched. Germline CDR1 and CDR2: SGHRS and YFSETQ. For the CDR3, the DNA is TGCGCCAGCAGCAGACAGGGACAGCCGGGAACAGATACGCAGTATTTT. It codes for CASSRQGQPGTDTQYF. Variable domain in full (rest from reference TRBV5-1 and TRBJ2-3): KAGVTQTPRYLIKTRGQQVTLSCSPISGHRSVSWYQQTPGQGLQFLFEYFSETQRNKGNFPGRFSGRQFSNSRSEMNVSTLELGDSALYLCASSRQGQPGTDTQYFGPGTRLTVL.

This chain links TRBV30 with TRBJ2-1; a weak D match, TRBD1 (6 bases). The germline V gene has CDR1 GTSNPN and CDR2 SVGIG (reference sequence). V dropped 5 bases and J dropped 12 bases, with 14 bases sitting between them. CDR3 length: 11 residues. The CDR3 DNA sequence: TGTGCCTGGGAGAACAGGGTTCTGCAGTTCTTC. This gives the protein CAWENRVLQFF.

The chain has TRBV19 and TRBJ1-2; TRBD1 aligns across 9 bases. The length of the CDR3 is 16 residues. Trimming took 2 bases from V and 4 from J; bases not matched to a gene: 8. Germline-derived CDR1 and CDR2 are LNHDA and SQIVND (reference sequence). The CDR3 spells CASSIIRDRVGYGYTF. Written as DNA, the CDR3 is TGTGCCAGTAGTATAATCCGGGACAGGGTTGGCTATGGCTACACCTTC.

CDR3 coding DNA: TGTGCCTGGAACTCGGGGGTGGGGGCTTTCTTT. Protein: CAWNSGVGAFF. The rearrangement uses TRBV30 and TRBJ1-1; TRBD1 is a possible D gene (5 bases). Deletions cut 4 bases from V and 11 bases from J, with 14 bases between. From germline, CDR1 is GTSNPN and CDR2 SVGIG (reference sequence). The CDR3 spans 11 residues.